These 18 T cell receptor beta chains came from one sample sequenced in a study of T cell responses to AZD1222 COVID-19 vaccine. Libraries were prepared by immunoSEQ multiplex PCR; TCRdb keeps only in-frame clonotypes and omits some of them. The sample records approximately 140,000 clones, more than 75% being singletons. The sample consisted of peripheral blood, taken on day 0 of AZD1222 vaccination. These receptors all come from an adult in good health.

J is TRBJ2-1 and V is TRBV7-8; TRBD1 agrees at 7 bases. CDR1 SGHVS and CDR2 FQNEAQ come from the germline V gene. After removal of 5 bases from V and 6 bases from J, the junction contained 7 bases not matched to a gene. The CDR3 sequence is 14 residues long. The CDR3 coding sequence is TGTGCCAGCAGCCGCCCAGGGGGTCTCAATGAGCAGTTCTTC. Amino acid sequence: CASSRPGGLNEQFF.

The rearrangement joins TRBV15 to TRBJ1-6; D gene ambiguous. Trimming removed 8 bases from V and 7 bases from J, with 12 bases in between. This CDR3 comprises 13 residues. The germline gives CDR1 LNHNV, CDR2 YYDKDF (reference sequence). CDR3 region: CATASRSNSPLHF. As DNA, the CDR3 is TGTGCCACCGCCTCCCGGTCAAATTCACCCCTCCACTTT.

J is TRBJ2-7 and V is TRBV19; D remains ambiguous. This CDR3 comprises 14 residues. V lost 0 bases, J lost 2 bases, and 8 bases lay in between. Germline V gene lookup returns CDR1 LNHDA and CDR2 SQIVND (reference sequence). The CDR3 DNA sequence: TGTGCCAGTAGTATAGATGCCAGGACCTACGAGCAGTACTTC. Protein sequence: CASSIDARTYEQYF.

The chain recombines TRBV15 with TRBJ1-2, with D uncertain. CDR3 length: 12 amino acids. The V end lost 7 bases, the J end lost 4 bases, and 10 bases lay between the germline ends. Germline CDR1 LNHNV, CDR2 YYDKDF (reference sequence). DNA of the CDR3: TGTGCCACCACTAAGGACTTCTATGGCTACACCTTC. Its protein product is CATTKDFYGYTF.

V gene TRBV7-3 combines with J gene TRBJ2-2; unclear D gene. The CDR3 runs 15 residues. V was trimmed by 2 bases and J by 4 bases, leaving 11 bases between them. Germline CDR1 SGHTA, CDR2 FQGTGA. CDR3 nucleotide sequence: TGTGCCAGCAGCTTAGGGGTAGTTGGCACCGGGGAGCTGTTTTTT. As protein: CASSLGVVGTGELFF.

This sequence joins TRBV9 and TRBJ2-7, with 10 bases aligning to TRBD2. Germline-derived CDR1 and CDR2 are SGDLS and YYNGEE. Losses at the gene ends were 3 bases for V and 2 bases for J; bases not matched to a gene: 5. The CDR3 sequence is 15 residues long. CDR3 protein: CASSAGLANAYEQYF. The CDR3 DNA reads TGTGCCAGCAGCGCGGGACTAGCGAACGCCTACGAGCAGTACTTC. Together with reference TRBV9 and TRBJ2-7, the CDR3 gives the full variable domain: DSGVTQTPKHLITATGQRVTLRCSPRSGDLSVYWYQQSLDQGLQFLIQYYNGEERAKGNILERFSAQQFPDLHSELNLSSLELGDSALYFCASSAGLANAYEQYFGPGTRLTVT.

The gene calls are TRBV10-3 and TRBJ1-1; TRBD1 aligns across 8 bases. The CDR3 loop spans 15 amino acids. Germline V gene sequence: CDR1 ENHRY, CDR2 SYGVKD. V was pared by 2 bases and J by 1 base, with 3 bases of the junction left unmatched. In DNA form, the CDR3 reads TGTGCCATCAGTGAGCCCGACAGGGGGAACACTGAAGCTTTCTTT. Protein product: CAISEPDRGNTEAFF.

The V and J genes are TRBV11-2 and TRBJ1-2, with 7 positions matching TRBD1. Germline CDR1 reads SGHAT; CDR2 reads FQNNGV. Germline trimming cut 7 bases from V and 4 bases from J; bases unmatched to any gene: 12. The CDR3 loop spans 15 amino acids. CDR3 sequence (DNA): TGTGCCAGCACCCTGGGACAGAATAAAATCTATGGCTACACCTTC. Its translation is CASTLGQNKIYGYTF.

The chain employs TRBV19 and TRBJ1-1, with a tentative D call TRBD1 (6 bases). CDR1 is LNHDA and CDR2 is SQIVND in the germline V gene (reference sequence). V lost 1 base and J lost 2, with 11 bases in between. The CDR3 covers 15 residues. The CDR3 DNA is TGTGCCAGTAGTATAGGACAACAGGGAAACACTGAAGCTTTCTTT. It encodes CASSIGQQGNTEAFF.

Written as DNA, the CDR3 is TGTGCCAGTAGTATAAGAGGGGTGGATCAGCCCCAGCATTTT. Translation: CASSIRGVDQPQHF. J is TRBJ1-5 and V is TRBV19; a possible D gene is TRBD1 (5 bases). This CDR3 is built from 14 residues. V was trimmed by 2 bases and J by 5 bases, leaving 10 bases between them. Germline CDR1 LNHDA, CDR2 SQIVND (reference sequence). Combining the CDR3 with reference TRBV19 and TRBJ1-5 gives the whole variable domain DGGITQSPKYLFRKEGQNVTLSCEQNLNHDAMYWYRQDPGQGLRLIYYSQIVNDFQKGDIAEGYSVSREKKESFPLTVTSAQKNPTAFYLCASSIRGVDQPQHFGDGTRLSIL.

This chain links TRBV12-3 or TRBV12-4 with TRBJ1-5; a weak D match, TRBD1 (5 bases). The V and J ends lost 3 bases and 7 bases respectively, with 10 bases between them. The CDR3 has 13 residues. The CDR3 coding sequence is TGTGCCAGCAGTTTTTCGGGGGGACAGCCCCAGCATTTT. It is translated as CASSFSGGQPQHF.

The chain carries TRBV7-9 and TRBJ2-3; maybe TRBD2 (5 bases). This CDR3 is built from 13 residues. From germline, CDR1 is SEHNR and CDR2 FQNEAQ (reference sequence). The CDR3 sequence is CVGARGFTDTQYF. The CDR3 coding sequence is TGTGTCGGAGCCCGGGGTTTCACAGATACGCAGTATTTT. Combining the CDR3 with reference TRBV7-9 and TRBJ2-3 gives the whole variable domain DTGVSQNPRHKITKRGQNVTFRCDPISEHNRLYWYRQTLGQGPEFLTYFQNEAQLEKSRLLSDRFSAERPKGSFSTLEIQRTEQGDSAMYLCVGARGFTDTQYFGPGTRLTVL.

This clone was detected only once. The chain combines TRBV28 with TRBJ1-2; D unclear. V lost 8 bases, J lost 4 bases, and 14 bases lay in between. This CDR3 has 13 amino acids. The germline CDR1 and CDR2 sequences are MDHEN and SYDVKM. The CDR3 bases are TGTGCCAGCTACTCGGGATCACCCTATGGCTACACCTTC. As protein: CASYSGSPYGYTF.

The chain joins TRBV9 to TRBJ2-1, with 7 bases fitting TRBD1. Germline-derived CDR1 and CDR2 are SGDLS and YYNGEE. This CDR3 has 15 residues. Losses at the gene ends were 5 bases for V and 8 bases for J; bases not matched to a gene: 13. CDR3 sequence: CASSRGQVVVDEQFF. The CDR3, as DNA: TGTGCCAGCAGTCGAGGACAGGTTGTGGTAGATGAGCAGTTCTTC. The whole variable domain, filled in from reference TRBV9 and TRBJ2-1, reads DSGVTQTPKHLITATGQRVTLRCSPRSGDLSVYWYQQSLDQGLQFLIQYYNGEERAKGNILERFSAQQFPDLHSELNLSSLELGDSALYFCASSRGQVVVDEQFFGPGTRLTVL.

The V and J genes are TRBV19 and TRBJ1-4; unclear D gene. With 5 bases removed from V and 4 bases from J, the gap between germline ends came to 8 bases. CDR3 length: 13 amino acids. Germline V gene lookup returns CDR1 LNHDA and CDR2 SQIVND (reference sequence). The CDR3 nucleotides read TGTGCCAGTAGTTCGCACTTTAATGAAAAACTGTTTTTT. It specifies CASSSHFNEKLFF.

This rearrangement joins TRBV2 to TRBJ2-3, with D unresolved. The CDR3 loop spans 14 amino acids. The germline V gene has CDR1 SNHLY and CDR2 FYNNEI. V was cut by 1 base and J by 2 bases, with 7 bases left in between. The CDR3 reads CASSEGWSTDTQYF. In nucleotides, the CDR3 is TGTGCCAGCAGTGAAGGGTGGTCCACAGATACGCAGTATTTT.

The CDR3 nucleotides read TGTGCCAGCAGCGTGGAACTAGCGGGGCACACAGATACGCAGTATTTT. Translating gives CASSVELAGHTDTQYF. This chain uses TRBV9 with TRBJ2-3; 10 positions match TRBD2. V shed 2 bases and J 2 bases; nucleotides not matched to a gene: 5. CDR3 length: 16 amino acids. Germline V gene sequence: CDR1 SGDLS, CDR2 YYNGEE.

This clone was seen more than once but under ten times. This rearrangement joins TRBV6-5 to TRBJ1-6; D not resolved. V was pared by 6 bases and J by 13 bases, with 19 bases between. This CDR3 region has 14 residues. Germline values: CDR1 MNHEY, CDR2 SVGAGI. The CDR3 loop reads CASRDGPVVSPLHF. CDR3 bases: TGTGCCAGCAGGGATGGACCGGTGGTCTCGCCCCTCCACTTT.